The 11 T cell receptor beta chains below all came from one sample that was sequenced in a study of blood T cell repertoires in COVID-19 (dated by TCRdb to 2019 to 2021). The protocol used for the library was the immunoSEQ multiplex PCR assay. TCRdb's version of the immuneACCESS table is confined to in-frame rearrangements and falls short of the full clone set. An unresolved V gene accounts for under half of the shortfall where checked; the remainder is of unknown origin. For this sample there are around 32,000 clones; just over 90% appear just once. 0.92% of the sample is held by the ten biggest clonotypes. The sample comprised peripheral blood. The source is a male donor with active COVID-19.

This sequence joins TRBV25-1 and TRBJ1-2; TRBD1 matches 8 bases. CDR3 length: 15 amino acids. Germline trimming cut 3 bases from V and 0 bases from J; bases unmatched to any gene: 3. From germline, CDR1 is MGHDK and CDR2 SYGVNS. CDR3 nucleotide sequence: TGTGCCAGCAGTGAGACAGGGGCCCCTAACTATGGCTACACCTTC. It codes for CASSETGAPNYGYTF.

The chain joins TRBV11-2 to TRBJ2-1; 7 nucleotides match TRBD1. The CDR3 is 17 residues long. The V gene's germline CDR1 is SGHAT and CDR2 FQNNGV. Losses at the gene ends were 4 bases for V and 0 bases for J; bases not matched to a gene: 9. The CDR3 sequence is CASSSLTGQNSYNEQFF. The DNA of the CDR3 is TGTGCCAGCAGCTCCTTAACGGGACAGAACTCCTACAATGAGCAGTTCTTC.

The chain combines TRBV4-1 with TRBJ2-7; 8 nucleotides agree with TRBD1. V lost 0 bases, J lost 7 bases, and 11 bases stayed unmatched. The CDR3 length is 16 residues. Per germline, CDR1 MGHRA and CDR2 YSYEKL. CDR3 nucleotide sequence: TGCGCCAGCAGCCAAGATCTTTACCAGGGGGCTTGGGAGCAGTACTTC. Residues: CASSQDLYQGAWEQYF.

J is TRBJ2-5 and V is TRBV6-2 or TRBV6-3; 7 bases are shared with TRBD1. This CDR3 region has 16 residues. The V and J ends lost 2 bases and 4 bases, in that order; junction bases with no gene match: 10. CDR1 and CDR2 from the germline V gene are MNHEY and SVGEGT. CDR3 residues: CASSYVKGAMRETQYF. The CDR3, as DNA: TGTGCCAGCAGTTACGTGAAGGGGGCAATGCGAGAGACCCAGTACTTC.

This sequence joins TRBV2 and TRBJ1-2, with 8 bases lining up with TRBD1. Germline CDR1 is SNHLY and CDR2 is FYNNEI. Unmatched junction bases numbered 19, after V lost 1 base and J lost 3 bases. The CDR3 is made up of 20 amino acids. CDR3 coding DNA: TGTGCCAGCAGTGAAGGTCTCCAGGGGGCGTTAAATAAAGTGGACTATGGCTACACCTTC. Protein: CASSEGLQGALNKVDYGYTF.

The V gene is TRBV1, the J gene TRBJ2-3; TRBD2, as called in the table, went unchecked against the DNA. TRBV1 is listed as a pseudogene. The CDR3 length is 18 residues. CDR3 bases: TGCACCAGCAGCCCTCGGGGGGGGATCACCCCTAGCACAGATACGCAGTATTTT. This sequence encodes CTSSPRGGITPSTDTQYF.

CDR3 in DNA: TGTGCCATCAGTGCTGGACAGGACTATGGCTACACCTTC. Amino acid sequence: CAISAGQDYGYTF. The V call is TRBV10-3, the J call TRBJ1-2; TRBD1 agrees at 7 bases. Germline CDR1 reads ENHRY; CDR2 reads SYGVKD. The CDR3 totals 13 residues. The V and J ends lost 4 bases and 3 bases, in that order; junction bases with no gene match: 2.

This clone was seen once. This rearrangement joins TRBV5-1 to TRBJ2-1; 11 nucleotides align to TRBD1. The CDR3 runs to 15 residues. V dropped 4 bases and J dropped 7; count of bases not matched to a gene: 7. Germline-derived CDR1 and CDR2 are SGHRS and YFSETQ. The DNA of the CDR3 is TGCGCCAGCAGCCCCGGGACAGGGGGGAGGAATGAGCAGTTCTTC. It translates to CASSPGTGGRNEQFF. Complete variable domain (other parts from reference TRBV5-1 and TRBJ2-1): KAGVTQTPRYLIKTRGQQVTLSCSPISGHRSVSWYQQTPGQGLQFLFEYFSETQRNKGNFPGRFSGRQFSNSRSEMNVSTLELGDSALYLCASSPGTGGRNEQFFGPGTRLTVL.

V gene TRBV7-2 combines with J gene TRBJ1-1; a possible D gene is TRBD1 (5 bases). Trimming removed 10 bases from V and 0 bases from J, with 18 bases in between. Germline V gives CDR1 SGHTA, CDR2 FQGNSA. The CDR3 consists of 15 residues. CDR3 sequence: CAKRGRRGMNTEAFF. CDR3 nucleotide sequence: TGTGCCAAGAGGGGAAGGAGGGGAATGAACACTGAAGCTTTCTTT.

This chain uses TRBV28 with TRBJ1-1; 9 positions match TRBD1. The V gene's germline CDR1 is MDHEN and CDR2 SYDVKM. CDR3 length equals 15 residues. With 2 bases clipped from V and 4 bases from J, the junction kept 5 bases outside the gene matches. The CDR3 loop reads CASSLGDRALTEAFF. In DNA, the CDR3 is TGTGCCAGCAGTTTAGGGGACAGGGCACTCACTGAAGCTTTCTTT. The variable domain in full, with the rest retrieved from reference TRBV28 and TRBJ1-1, is DVKVTQSSRYLVKRTGEKVFLECVQDMDHENMFWYRQDPGLGLRLIYFSYDVKMKEKGDIPEGYSVSREKKERFSLILESASTNQTSMYLCASSLGDRALTEAFFGQGTRLTVV.

The V call is TRBV19, the J call TRBJ2-3, with 7 bases aligning to TRBD1. With 4 bases clipped from V and 3 bases from J, the junction kept 4 bases outside the gene matches. The CDR3 totals 14 residues. Germline lookup yields CDR1 LNHDA and CDR2 SQIVND (reference sequence). The CDR3 loop reads CASSNRGRTDTQYF. The CDR3 DNA is TGTGCCAGTAGTAACAGGGGCCGTACAGATACGCAGTATTTT.